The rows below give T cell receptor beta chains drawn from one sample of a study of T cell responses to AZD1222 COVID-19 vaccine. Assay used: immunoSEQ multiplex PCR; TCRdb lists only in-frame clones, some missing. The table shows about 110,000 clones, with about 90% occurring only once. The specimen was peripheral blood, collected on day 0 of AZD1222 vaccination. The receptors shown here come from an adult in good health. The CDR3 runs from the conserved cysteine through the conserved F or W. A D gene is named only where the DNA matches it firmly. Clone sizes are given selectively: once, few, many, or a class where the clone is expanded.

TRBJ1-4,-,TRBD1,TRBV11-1,CASSPGTGDEKLFF,TGTGCCAGCAGCCCCGGGACAGGGGATGAAAAACTGTTTTTT
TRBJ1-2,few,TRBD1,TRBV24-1,CAVQGEGLRGYTF,TGTGCCGTACAGGGGGAGGGTCTACGTGGCTACACCTTC
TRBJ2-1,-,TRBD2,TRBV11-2,CASSLMAGVRNEQFF,TGTGCCAGCAGCCTAATGGCGGGAGTTCGTAATGAGCAGTTCTTC
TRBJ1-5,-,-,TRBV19,CASSFPVSNQPQHF,TGTGCCAGTAGTTTCCCGGTTAGCAATCAGCCCCAGCATTTT
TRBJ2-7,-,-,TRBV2,CASTLMGGPYEQYF,TGTGCCAGCACCCTAATGGGGGGTCCCTACGAGCAGTACTTC
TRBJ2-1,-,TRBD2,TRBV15,CATSRDSGTASYEQFF,TGTGCCACCAGCAGAGACAGCGGGACCGCCAGCTATGAGCAGTTCTTC
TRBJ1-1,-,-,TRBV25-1,CASSEGGPVPEAFF,TGTGCCAGCAGTGAAGGGGGACCGGTTCCTGAAGCTTTCTTT
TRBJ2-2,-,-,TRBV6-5,CASSYSPGANTGELFF,TGTGCCAGCAGTTACTCTCCGGGGGCGAACACCGGGGAGCTGTTTTTT
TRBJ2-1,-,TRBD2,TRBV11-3,CASSLDIGGGEQFF,TGTGCCAGCAGCTTAGATATCGGGGGGGGTGAGCAGTTCTTC
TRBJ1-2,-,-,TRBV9,CASSSGTLNYGYTF,TGTGCCAGCAGCTCCGGGACACTAAACTATGGCTACACCTTC
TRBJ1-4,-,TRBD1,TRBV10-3,CAISDAGTEEEKLFF,TGTGCCATCAGTGATGCCGGGACAGAAGAGGAAAAACTGTTTTTT
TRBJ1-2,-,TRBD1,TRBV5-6,CASSVGQAFWGYTF,TGTGCCAGCAGCGTGGGACAGGCTTTTTGGGGCTACACCTTC
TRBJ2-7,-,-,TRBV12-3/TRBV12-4,CASSLKRSHEQYF,TGTGCCAGCAGTTTAAAGAGGTCCCACGAGCAGTACTTC
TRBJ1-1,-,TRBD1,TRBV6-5,CASSYTKTGETEAFF,TGTGCCAGCAGTTACACAAAGACAGGGGAGACTGAAGCTTTCTTT
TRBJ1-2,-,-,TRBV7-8,CASSLSSAYYGYTF,TGTGCCAGCAGCTTAAGTTCAGCTTACTATGGCTACACCTTC
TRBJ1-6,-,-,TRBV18,CASSPSEDSPLHF,TGTGCCAGCTCACCTTCTGAGGATTCACCCCTCCACTTT
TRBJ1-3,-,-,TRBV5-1,CASSDGPPSSGNTIYF,TGCGCCAGCAGTGACGGACCGCCCAGCTCTGGAAACACCATATATTTT
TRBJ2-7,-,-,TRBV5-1,CASSLFPGRASYEQYF,TGCGCCAGCAGCTTGTTCCCCGGCCGGGCCTCCTACGAGCAGTACTTC
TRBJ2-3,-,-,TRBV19,CASSLRDSRDTQYF,TGTGCCAGTAGTCTACGGGACTCGCGAGATACGCAGTATTTT
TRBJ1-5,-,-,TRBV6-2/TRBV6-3,CASSSLWDGSNQPQHF,TGTGCCAGCAGCTCCCTTTGGGACGGAAGCAATCAGCCCCAGCATTTT
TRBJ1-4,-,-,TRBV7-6,CASSPGPAMGEKLFF,TGTGCCAGCAGCCCCGGCCCAGCAATGGGTGAAAAACTGTTTTTT
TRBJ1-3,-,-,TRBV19,CASSRAGGPLSGNTIYF,TGTGCCAGTAGTAGGGCCGGGGGGCCCCTCTCTGGAAACACCATATATTTT
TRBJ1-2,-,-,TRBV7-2,CASSSRGYGYTF,TGTGCCAGCAGCTCCCGTGGCTATGGCTACACCTTC
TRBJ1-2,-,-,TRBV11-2,CASSLAQGYGYTF,TGTGCCAGCAGCTTAGCCCAGGGATATGGCTACACCTTC
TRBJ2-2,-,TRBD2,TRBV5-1,CASSLLAGVDGELFF,TGCGCCAGCAGCCTACTAGCGGGAGTGGACGGGGAGCTGTTTTTT
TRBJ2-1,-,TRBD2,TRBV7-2,CASSSGTSGRVEQFF,TGTGCCAGCAGCTCCGGGACTAGCGGGAGGGTTGAGCAGTTCTTC
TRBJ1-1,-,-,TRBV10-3,CAISDAGRMNTEAFF,TGTGCCATCAGTGACGCGGGACGGATGAACACTGAAGCTTTCTTT
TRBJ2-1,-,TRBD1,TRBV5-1,CASSLAGDRGSEQFF,TGCGCCAGCAGCTTGGCCGGAGACAGGGGCTCTGAGCAGTTCTTC
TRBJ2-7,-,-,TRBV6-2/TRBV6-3,CASSSGGPEQYF,TGTGCCAGCAGCTCAGGAGGGCCCGAGCAGTACTTC
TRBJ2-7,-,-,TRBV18,CASSDRATTLYEQYF,TGTGCCAGCTCAGACCGGGCTACAACTCTTTACGAGCAGTACTTC
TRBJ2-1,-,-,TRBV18,CASSPPQGTSPNEQFF,TGTGCCAGCTCACCACCCCAGGGGACATCTCCCAATGAGCAGTTCTTC
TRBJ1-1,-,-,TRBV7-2,CASSLAPGGNTEAFF,TGTGCCAGCAGCTTAGCGCCGGGCGGGAACACTGAAGCTTTCTTT